One T cell receptor beta chain is described in this entry. This sample is drawn from a study of blood T cell repertoires in COVID-19. Profiled with immunoSEQ multiplex PCR; TCRdb holds only in-frame clones, not every one. Of about 15,000 clones in the sample, roughly 88% are singletons; the top ten hold under 45%. This CDR3 region has 16 residues. V shed 6 bases, J shed 2 bases, and the junction held 9 bases outside the gene matches. Germline V lookup: CDR1 MRHNA, CDR2 SNTAGT. The source material was peripheral blood. The sequence was obtained from a man aged 65 to 85 in a cohort sampled during active COVID-19. The chain links TRBV6-4 to TRBJ2-1; 8 nucleotides match TRBD1. The CDR3 protein is CASSLLAGQAYNEQFF. CDR3 nucleotides: TGTGCCAGCAGCCTACTTGCGGGACAGGCCTACAATGAGCAGTTCTTC.